The 21 T cell receptor beta chains listed next were all sequenced from one sample in a study of CD8 T cells in ankylosing spondylitis. TCRdb passed the 5' RACE reads through MiXCR, listing each CDR3 protein once. The profile shows more than 250,000 distinct CDR3 sequences, around a tenth of them singletons. The sequencing input was blood, either unsorted or a sorted T cell fraction (not recorded which). These receptors were taken from a female donor with ankylosing spondylitis or in good health (not recorded which).

This clonotype was recorded many times. J is TRBJ2-1 and V is TRBV5-1; maybe TRBD1 (6 bases). V lost 0 bases to trimming and J lost 5 bases, with 9 bases between them. From germline, CDR1 is SGHRS and CDR2 YFSETQ. The CDR3 runs to 14 residues. CDR3 sequence (DNA): TGCGCCAGCAGCTTGGGGACAGCTAACAATGAGCAGTTCTTC. It codes for CASSLGTANNEQFF.

The sample holds many counts of this clonotype. The chain recombines TRBV9 with TRBJ2-1; possible D gene TRBD1, 6 bases. This CDR3 is built from 14 residues. Germline CDR1 reads SGDLS; CDR2 reads YYNGEE. Trimming stripped 3 bases from V and 8 bases from J, with 15 bases between. CDR3 sequence (DNA): TGTGCCAGCAGCGGGGTACAGGGTTCGGATGAGCAGTTCTTC. It is translated as CASSGVQGSDEQFF.

The chain joins TRBV6-2 or TRBV6-3 to TRBJ2-1; 11 bases are shared with TRBD2. Germline V lookup: CDR1 MNHEY, CDR2 SVGEGT. The CDR3 loop spans 18 amino acids. V dropped 4 bases and J dropped 0; count of bases not matched to a gene: 8. The CDR3 region is CASSSPGLADLSYNEQFF. The CDR3 coding sequence is TGTGCCAGCAGTTCCCCGGGACTAGCGGACCTCTCCTACAATGAGCAGTTCTTC.

Concerning this clonotype itself: An end of the junction does not agree with germline; a read error may underlie this. The gene calls are TRBV5-1 and TRBJ2-5; D is possibly TRBD1 or TRBD2 (5 bases each). Germline CDR1 and CDR2: SGHRS and YFSETQ. The CDR3 has 14 amino acids. The CDR3 reads CASSSRMAAGTHYF. CDR3 nucleotide sequence: TGCGCCAGCAGCTCCCGGATGGCCGCAGGGACCCATTACTTC.

This clonotype was seen ten or more times. V usage is TRBV5-1 and J usage is TRBJ2-1; a possible D gene is TRBD1 (7 bases). The germline gives CDR1 SGHRS, CDR2 YFSETQ. V lost 2 bases and J 2 bases, leaving 11 bases between the germline ends. The CDR3 contains 15 residues. The CDR3 here is CASSLGGTAYNEQFF. As DNA, the CDR3 is TGCGCCAGCAGCTTAGGAGGGACAGCCTACAATGAGCAGTTCTTC.

This clonotype showed up many times. This chain uses TRBV5-1 with TRBJ2-5, with D perhaps assigned TRBD1 or TRBD2 (5 bases each). Germline lookup yields CDR1 SGHRS and CDR2 YFSETQ. The CDR3 consists of 14 residues. V lost 0 bases to trimming and J lost 5 bases, with 11 bases between them. CDR3 residues: CASSLGGWGETQYF. Written as DNA, the CDR3 is TGCGCCAGCAGCTTGGGAGGATGGGGGGAGACCCAGTACTTC.

This clonotype was seen repeatedly, ten times or more. The chain links TRBV7-9 to TRBJ2-3; D is ambiguous. This CDR3 is 17 amino acids long. With 1 base removed from V and 0 bases from J, the gap between germline ends came to 14 bases. CDR1 is SEHNR and CDR2 is FQNEAQ in the germline V gene (reference sequence). Here the CDR3 reads CASSLGDFSSSTDTQYF. CDR3 sequence (DNA): TGTGCCAGCAGCTTAGGTGACTTCTCGTCTAGCACAGATACGCAGTATTTT.

This clonotype was observed at least ten times. The rearrangement uses TRBV20-1 and TRBJ1-6; 7 nucleotides match TRBD1. CDR3 length equals 13 residues. The V and J ends lost 5 bases and 7 bases, in that order; junction bases with no gene match: 5. Germline V CDR1 and CDR2: DFQATT, SNEGSKA (reference sequence). The CDR3 sequence: CSASVQGNSPLHF. The DNA of the CDR3 is TGCAGTGCTTCGGTACAGGGGAATTCACCCCTCCACTTT.

The genes are TRBV7-2 and TRBJ2-7; tentative D call: TRBD2 (6 bases). Trimming took off 5 bases at V and 0 bases at J, with 17 bases between the two ends. From germline, CDR1 is SGHTA and CDR2 FQGNSA. The CDR3 consists of 16 residues. This chain's CDR3 is CASSPLGGGPSYEQYF. The CDR3 region has the DNA TGTGCCAGCAGCCCCCTGGGAGGAGGGCCCTCCTACGAGCAGTACTTC.

This clonotype was found many times. The chain couples TRBV28 to TRBJ2-6; 7 bases fit TRBD1. Germline V lookup: CDR1 MDHEN, CDR2 SYDVKM. This CDR3 is 17 amino acids long. The V gene end was trimmed by 5 bases and the J gene end by 0 bases; junction bases not matched to a gene: 7. The CDR3 DNA reads as TGTGCCAGCAGTCCCGCGGACAGGAGCTCTGGGGCCAACGTCCTGACTTTC. Its translation is CASSPADRSSGANVLTF.

A few counts support this clonotype. This chain connects TRBV29-1 to TRBJ2-3; perhaps TRBD1 as D (8 bases). The germline V and J ends were trimmed by 6 bases and 1 base, with 17 bases remaining between them. There are 15 residues in the CDR3. The germline V gene encodes CDR1 SQVTM and CDR2 ANQGSEA. The CDR3 DNA follows: TGCAGCGTACGACAGGGGACTACTCGCACAGATACGCAGTATTTT. Translated: CSVRQGTTRTDTQYF.

This clonotype was recorded a few times. The genes are TRBV18 and TRBJ2-3; D possibly uses TRBD1 or TRBD2 (6 bases each). Germline V CDR1 and CDR2: KGHSH, LQKENI. Trimming took off 3 bases at V and 5 bases at J, with 18 bases between the two ends. The length of the CDR3 is 16 residues. The CDR3 is CASSPRAQGGKDTQYF. CDR3 bases: TGTGCCAGCTCACCCCGAGCACAGGGAGGTAAAGATACGCAGTATTTT.

This clonotype was seen repeatedly, ten times or more. V and J are TRBV28 and TRBJ2-3, with TRBD2 as a possible D gene (5 bases). The CDR3 has 13 amino acids. The germline V gene encodes CDR1 MDHEN and CDR2 SYDVKM. Trimming took off 2 bases at V and 4 bases at J, with 7 bases between the two ends. The CDR3 coding sequence is TGTGCCAGCAGTTTAGTCGGGGCAGATACGCAGTATTTT. It translates to CASSLVGADTQYF. Complete variable domain (other parts from reference TRBV28 and TRBJ2-3): DVKVTQSSRYLVKRTGEKVFLECVQDMDHENMFWYRQDPGLGLRLIYFSYDVKMKEKGDIPEGYSVSREKKERFSLILESASTNQTSMYLCASSLVGADTQYFGPGTRLTVL.

This clonotype was found a few times. This chain connects TRBV3-1 to TRBJ1-4, with 8 bases that match TRBD1. CDR1 is LGHDT and CDR2 is YNNKEL in the germline V gene (reference sequence). The CDR3 sequence is 15 residues long. Trimming cost V 1 base and J 8 bases; bases outside gene matches: 6. CDR3: CASSQVGQGREKLFF. The CDR3 coding sequence is TGTGCCAGCAGCCAAGTAGGACAGGGTCGCGAAAAACTGTTTTTT.

The V gene is TRBV5-4, the J gene TRBJ2-7; the D gene could be TRBD1 or TRBD2 (6 bases each). This CDR3 comprises 16 residues. V was cut by 4 bases and J by 2 bases, with 19 bases left in between. CDR1 and CDR2 from the germline V gene are SGHNT and YYREEE (reference sequence). The CDR3 bases are TGTGCCAGCAGCCTCGGGGGCAGTCTGATAACCTACGAGCAGTACTTC. Translated: CASSLGGSLITYEQYF.

The chain couples TRBV11-1 to TRBJ1-2; D is possibly TRBD1 (6 bases). CDR3 length: 14 residues. The V and J ends lost 5 bases and 4 bases respectively, with 14 bases between them. The V gene's germline CDR1 is SGHAT and CDR2 FQDESV (reference sequence). The CDR3 DNA reads TGTGCCAGCAGCCGGACAGTTGATCTCTATGGCTACACCTTC. Amino acids: CASSRTVDLYGYTF.

This clonotype was seen ten or more times. J is TRBJ2-6 and V is TRBV10-3, with no clear D. The CDR3 runs 17 residues. V was cut by 7 bases and J by 4 bases, with 20 bases left in between. The germline V gene has CDR1 ENHRY and CDR2 SYGVKD. CDR3 region: CAITEGPPVRGANVLTF. The CDR3 nucleotides are TGTGCCATCACGGAAGGACCCCCCGTGAGAGGGGCCAACGTCCTGACTTTC.

As regards this clonotype: The germline gene is not matched at one end of the junction; a read error may be the cause. The rearrangement joins TRBV20-1 to TRBJ2-1, with 13 bases matching TRBD2. Looked up from germline, CDR1 is DFQATT and CDR2 is SNEGSKA (reference sequence). CDR3 length equals 16 residues. The CDR3 DNA sequence: TGCTGTGCTACAGGGACTAGCGGGACATACGGTAGTGAGCAGTTCTTC. As protein: CCATGTSGTYGSEQFF.

Ten or more counts support this clonotype. The rearrangement uses TRBV20-1 and TRBJ2-1, with 8 bases identical to TRBD1. With 7 bases clipped from V and 0 bases from J, the junction kept 11 bases outside the gene matches. Germline V lookup: CDR1 DFQATT, CDR2 SNEGSKA (reference sequence). CDR3 length equals 16 residues. In DNA, the CDR3 is TGCAGTGTTAACCCTCCGGGACAGGTCTCCTACAATGAGCAGTTCTTC. Translating it yields CSVNPPGQVSYNEQFF.

The J gene is TRBJ2-3, the V gene TRBV29-1, with 11 nucleotides matching TRBD2. Trimming cost V 1 base and J 0 bases; bases outside gene matches: 9. The CDR3 has 18 amino acids. Germline lookup yields CDR1 SQVTM and CDR2 ANQGSEA. The CDR3 reads CSVEALAGGSRSTDTQYF. CDR3 DNA sequence: TGCAGCGTTGAAGCCCTAGCGGGAGGATCCCGGAGCACAGATACGCAGTATTTT.

This clonotype was detected a few times. The J gene is TRBJ2-2, the V gene TRBV9, with a possible D match to TRBD2 (5 bases). The ends were cut back, 6 bases at V and 1 base at J, with 19 bases in the middle. The germline gives CDR1 SGDLS, CDR2 YYNGEE. The CDR3 spans 17 residues. CDR3 in amino acids: CASTLGLASQNTGELFF. In DNA form, the CDR3 reads TGTGCCAGCACTCTAGGTCTAGCAAGCCAGAACACCGGGGAGCTGTTTTTT. The whole variable domain, filled in from reference TRBV9 and TRBJ2-2, reads DSGVTQTPKHLITATGQRVTLRCSPRSGDLSVYWYQQSLDQGLQFLIQYYNGEERAKGNILERFSAQQFPDLHSELNLSSLELGDSALYFCASTLGLASQNTGELFFGEGSRLTVL.